Each of the 31 T cell receptor beta chains below was sequenced from the same sample in a study of blood T cell repertoires in COVID-19. Only in-frame clones appear in the TCRdb table, and some are missing; sequencing was by immunoSEQ multiplex PCR. The sample has roughly 250,000 clones, just under 90% seen once. Sequencing was carried out using PBMCs or T cells enriched from blood (not recorded which). All receptors derive from a man aged 50 to 60 who had been exposed to COVID-19.

V is TRBV27 and J is TRBJ1-6; maybe TRBD1 (5 bases). The germline V gene has CDR1 MNHEY and CDR2 SMNVEV (reference sequence). The CDR3 has 14 amino acids. The V and J ends lost 3 bases and 10 bases respectively, with 13 bases between them. The CDR3 coding sequence is TGTGCCAGCAGTTTCAGAAGGGGAAGCTCACCCCTCCACTTT. This translates into CASSFRRGSSPLHF.

The chain employs TRBV10-3 and TRBJ2-3, with D uncertain. V was trimmed by 6 bases and J by 0 bases, leaving 13 bases between them. The germline gives CDR1 ENHRY, CDR2 SYGVKD. The CDR3 spans 15 residues. In DNA, the CDR3 is TGTGCCATCAGACTTAGCCACATGAGCACAGATACGCAGTATTTT. Encoded protein: CAIRLSHMSTDTQYF.

This clone was found once. V gene TRBV5-1 combines with J gene TRBJ2-5; no definite D call. Germline V gene sequence: CDR1 SGHRS, CDR2 YFSETQ. With 4 bases removed from V and 3 bases from J, the gap between germline ends came to 13 bases. The CDR3 loop spans 14 amino acids. DNA for the CDR3: TGCGCCAGCAGCCCATATGCAGTGGAAGAGACCCAGTACTTC. Protein product: CASSPYAVEETQYF. Variable domain in full (rest from reference TRBV5-1 and TRBJ2-5): KAGVTQTPRYLIKTRGQQVTLSCSPISGHRSVSWYQQTPGQGLQFLFEYFSETQRNKGNFPGRFSGRQFSNSRSEMNVSTLELGDSALYLCASSPYAVEETQYFGPGTRLLVL.

The chain has TRBV5-1 and TRBJ2-5; D gene unclear. The CDR3 loop spans 13 amino acids. Between the trimmed V and J ends, which lost 2 bases and 4 bases, there was a span of 9 bases. Germline assignment: CDR1 SGHRS and CDR2 YFSETQ. CDR3 region: CASSFRVVETQYF. CDR3 in DNA: TGCGCCAGCAGCTTTAGAGTGGTAGAGACCCAGTACTTC.

To note about this clone: Within the sample, other DNA sequences also encode this same CDR3. This sequence joins TRBV6-5 and TRBJ1-1; 7 bases line up with TRBD1. Germline CDR1 MNHEY, CDR2 SVGAGI. J was trimmed by 1 base and V by 5 bases; bases with no gene match: 7. The CDR3 extends over 15 amino acids. CDR3 sequence: CASSPRTGSNTEAFF. CDR3 sequence (DNA): TGTGCCAGCAGTCCCCGGACAGGATCGAACACTGAAGCTTTCTTT.

The V and J genes are TRBV7-8 and TRBJ2-7; no reliable D call. Germline lookup yields CDR1 SGHVS and CDR2 FQNEAQ. Trimming pared 5 bases from V and 7 bases from J, leaving 6 bases between. The CDR3 is 10 amino acids. Written as DNA, the CDR3 is TGTGCCAGCAGCCTGAGTGAGCAGTACTTC. Translated: CASSLSEQYF.

This sequence joins TRBV5-1 and TRBJ1-1, with TRBD1 identical over 11 bases. Germline V CDR1 and CDR2: SGHRS, YFSETQ. CDR3 length: 18 amino acids. The junction had 12 bases not matched to a gene; V was cut back by 0 bases and J by 5 bases. The CDR3 region is CASSLEGGRTGGWTEAFF. In DNA, the CDR3 is TGCGCCAGCAGCTTGGAGGGTGGACGGACAGGGGGCTGGACTGAAGCTTTCTTT.

The chain joins TRBV28 to TRBJ1-1; TRBD1 is a possible D gene (6 bases). This CDR3 spans 13 amino acids. The V gene lost 7 bases and the J gene lost 3 bases, with 12 bases spanning the gap. Per germline, CDR1 MDHEN and CDR2 SYDVKM. CDR3 sequence (DNA): TGTGCCAGCACCCAGGGGTTGTACACTGAAGCTTTCTTT. This sequence encodes CASTQGLYTEAFF.

This chain joins TRBV5-1 and TRBJ2-2; possibly TRBD1 for D (6 bases). CDR3 length: 14 amino acids. CDR1 is SGHRS, CDR2 YFSETQ, per germline. V gave up 1 base and J gave up 7 bases, with 11 bases separating them. The DNA for the CDR3 is TGCGCCAGCAGCTTGCTAGGGGGTAACGGGGAGCTGTTTTTT. It encodes CASSLLGGNGELFF.

CDR3 in amino acids: CASSFVKEGGNTIYF. In nucleotides, the CDR3 is TGTGCCAGCAGTTTCGTTAAGGAGGGTGGAAACACCATATATTTT. The chain recombines TRBV28 with TRBJ1-3; D remains ambiguous. Germline V gives CDR1 MDHEN, CDR2 SYDVKM. The CDR3 has 15 residues. Trimming removed 3 bases at V and 3 bases at J, with 12 bases between. The whole variable domain, filled in from reference TRBV28 and TRBJ1-3, reads DVKVTQSSRYLVKRTGEKVFLECVQDMDHENMFWYRQDPGLGLRLIYFSYDVKMKEKGDIPEGYSVSREKKERFSLILESASTNQTSMYLCASSFVKEGGNTIYFGEGSWLTVV.

The table lists this clone with a few counts. The chain carries TRBV28 and TRBJ1-4, with 9 bases aligning to TRBD1. Germline trimming cut 3 bases from V and 6 bases from J; bases unmatched to any gene: 5. This CDR3 is built from 15 residues. Germline-derived CDR1 and CDR2 are MDHEN and SYDVKM. The CDR3 loop reads CASSFETGGDEKLFF. DNA of the CDR3: TGTGCCAGCAGTTTCGAGACAGGGGGGGATGAAAAACTGTTTTTT.

V and J are TRBV10-3 and TRBJ1-2; D is possibly TRBD1 (6 bases). The CDR3 spans 12 residues. Germline V CDR1 and CDR2: ENHRY, SYGVKD. V was clipped by 8 bases and J by 4 bases, with 11 bases between them. The CDR3 here is CAIWTDSYGYTF. The DNA of the CDR3 is TGTGCCATCTGGACAGACAGCTATGGCTACACCTTC.

The chain couples TRBV15 to TRBJ1-3, with a possible D match to TRBD1 (5 bases). Germline V gene sequence: CDR1 LNHNV, CDR2 YYDKDF (reference sequence). The CDR3 spans 16 residues. The V end was cut by 2 bases, the J end by 0 bases, with 11 bases between. For the CDR3, the DNA is TGTGCCACCAGCAGAAACGGACAAGTCTCTGGAAACACCATATATTTT. The encoded protein is CATSRNGQVSGNTIYF.

The V gene is TRBV11-3, the J gene TRBJ2-5; tentatively, D is TRBD2 (6 bases). Trimming cost V 5 bases and J 5 bases, with 9 bases left between them. Germline-derived CDR1 and CDR2 are SGHNT and YENEEA. The CDR3 totals 12 residues. In DNA, the CDR3 is TGTGCCAGCAGCCGTGCGGGGGAGACCCAGTACTTC. Translation: CASSRAGETQYF. Full variable domain (rest looked up from reference TRBV11-3 and TRBJ2-5): EAGVVQSPRYKIIEKKQPVAFWCNPISGHNTLYWYLQNLGQGPELLIRYENEEAVDDSQLPKDRFSAERLKGVDSTLKIQPAELGDSAVYLCASSRAGETQYFGPGTRLLVL.

The chain uses TRBV6-5 and TRBJ1-2; 7 bases match TRBD1. CDR1 is MNHEY and CDR2 is SVGAGI in the germline V gene. J gave up 2 bases and V 2 bases, and 5 bases lay outside the gene matches. The CDR3 has 15 amino acids. CDR3 sequence reads: CASSYATGHNYGYTF. The CDR3 coding sequence is TGTGCCAGCAGTTACGCGACAGGGCACAACTATGGCTACACCTTC.

The chain employs TRBV28 and TRBJ1-2; 10 bases line up with TRBD1. V dropped 6 bases and J dropped 7; count of bases not matched to a gene: 11. The CDR3 runs to 15 residues. Germline lookup yields CDR1 MDHEN and CDR2 SYDVKM. The CDR3 loop reads CASRYSGTGVGGYTF. CDR3 DNA sequence: TGTGCCAGCAGATACTCCGGGACAGGGGTAGGTGGCTACACCTTC.

The chain uses TRBV4-2 and TRBJ2-5; D is ambiguous. The CDR3 length is 13 residues. Trimming shortened V by 0 bases and J by 4 bases, and 6 bases separated the two germline ends. Germline lookup yields CDR1 LGHNA and CDR2 YNFKEQ. The CDR3 loop reads CASSQDSRETQYF. CDR3 bases: TGTGCCAGCAGCCAAGATAGCCGAGAGACCCAGTACTTC.

This clone showed up just once. This chain connects TRBV13 to TRBJ1-1, with 7 bases fitting TRBD1. Looked up from germline, CDR1 is PRHDT and CDR2 is FYEKMQ (reference sequence). There are 12 residues in the CDR3. After removal of 1 base from V and 7 bases from J, the junction contained 0 bases not matched to a gene. In DNA, the CDR3 is TGTGCCAGCAGCTTAGACAGGGGTGAAGCTTTCTTT. It translates to CASSLDRGEAFF.

This chain uses TRBV29-1 with TRBJ1-2; D not resolved. Trimming pared 3 bases from V and 2 bases from J, leaving 16 bases between. CDR3 length: 15 amino acids. Germline V gene data show CDR1 as SQVTM and CDR2 as ANQGSEA. CDR3 sequence reads: CSVDSGRTENYGYTF. DNA of the CDR3: TGCAGCGTTGATAGCGGGAGGACGGAGAACTATGGCTACACCTTC.

The rearrangement joins TRBV5-5 to TRBJ1-3; D may be TRBD1 (5 bases). V was clipped by 1 base and J by 0 bases, with 8 bases between them. Germline-derived CDR1 and CDR2 are SGHKS and YYEKEE (reference sequence). The CDR3 runs 15 residues. Here the CDR3 reads CASSLLRDSGNTIYF. In DNA, the CDR3 is TGTGCCAGCAGCTTGCTCAGGGACTCTGGAAACACCATATATTTT. The entire variable domain, with the rest obtained from reference TRBV5-5 and TRBJ1-3, is as follows: DAGVTQSPTHLIKTRGQQVTLRCSPISGHKSVSWYQQVLGQGPQFIFQYYEKEERGRGNFPDRFSARQFPNYSSELNVNALLLGDSALYLCASSLLRDSGNTIYFGEGSWLTVV.

The rearrangement joins TRBV5-1 to TRBJ2-7; TRBD2 matches 11 bases. After removal of 1 base from V and 1 base from J, the junction contained 10 bases not matched to a gene. The CDR3 has 18 amino acids. Germline-derived CDR1 and CDR2 are SGHRS and YFSETQ. The CDR3 DNA reads as TGCGCCAGCAGCTTGCTAGTTAGCGGGGGGGCCGGGTCCTACGAGCAGTACTTC. Its translation is CASSLLVSGGAGSYEQYF.

CDR3 DNA: TGTGCCAGCAGCTTACGGGGGACCCAAGCTCAGTTCTTC. It yields the protein CASSLRGTQAQFF. The rearrangement uses TRBV11-3 and TRBJ2-1; tentative D call: TRBD2 (6 bases). The V gene's germline CDR1 is SGHNT and CDR2 YENEEA. This CDR3 is built from 13 residues. With 2 bases removed from V and 13 bases from J, the gap between germline ends came to 15 bases.

This chain joins TRBV5-8 and TRBJ1-4; D gene unclear. The CDR3 extends over 15 amino acids. V was pared by 0 bases and J by 3 bases, with 9 bases between. The germline CDR1 and CDR2 sequences are SGHTS and YDEGEE. CDR3 nucleotide sequence: TGTGCCAGCAGCTTGGTCGGTTTGTCTAATGAAAAACTGTTTTTT. Residues: CASSLVGLSNEKLFF.

The V gene is TRBV27, the J gene TRBJ2-1; 7 bases line up with TRBD1. CDR1 and CDR2 (germline): MNHEY, SMNVEV (reference sequence). The V segment lost 3 bases and the J segment 3 bases; nucleotides outside the gene matches: 8. The CDR3 spans 16 residues. CDR3 residues: CASSLVGQIFYNEQFF. For the CDR3, the DNA is TGTGCCAGCAGTTTGGTGGGACAGATTTTCTACAATGAGCAGTTCTTC.

As DNA, the CDR3 is TGCGCCAGCAGCTTGACTAGCGGATCGTACCAAGAGACCCAGTACTTC. Translated, it gives CASSLTSGSYQETQYF. This sequence joins TRBV5-1 and TRBJ2-5, with 8 positions matching TRBD2. With 1 base clipped from V and 0 bases from J, the junction kept 5 bases outside the gene matches. CDR1 and CDR2 (germline): SGHRS, YFSETQ. The CDR3 is made up of 16 amino acids.

V usage is TRBV30 and J usage is TRBJ2-7, with TRBD2 matching over 9 bases. Germline V gene lookup returns CDR1 GTSNPN and CDR2 SVGIG (reference sequence). V lost 3 bases, J lost 4 bases, and 4 bases stayed unmatched. CDR3 length: 13 amino acids. Written as DNA, the CDR3 is TGTGCCTGGAGGCGGGGGGGGGATTACGAGCAGTACTTC. It codes for CAWRRGGDYEQYF. Drawing the rest from reference TRBV30 and TRBJ2-7, the complete variable domain is SQTIHQWPATLVQPVGSPLSLECTVEGTSNPNLYWYRQAAGRGLQLLFYSVGIGQISSEVPQNLSASRPQDRQFILSSKKLLLSDSGFYLCAWRRGGDYEQYFGPGTRLTVT.

J is TRBJ2-5 and V is TRBV7-8, with 9 positions matching TRBD2. This CDR3 region has 16 residues. Losses at the gene ends were 2 bases for V and 5 bases for J; bases not matched to a gene: 9. Germline CDR1 SGHVS, CDR2 FQNEAQ. The CDR3 DNA reads TGTGCCAGCAGCTTACGAGGGACTAGCACGCGGGAGACCCAGTACTTC. Amino acid sequence: CASSLRGTSTRETQYF.

The chain has TRBV4-2 and TRBJ2-5, with D perhaps TRBD1 (6 bases). V was trimmed by 1 base and J by 2 bases, leaving 14 bases between them. The CDR3 has 16 residues. The germline V gene has CDR1 LGHNA and CDR2 YNFKEQ. The CDR3 nucleotides read TGTGCCAGCAGCCAAGGCCCCGGGACAACACAAGAGACCCAGTACTTC. This translates into CASSQGPGTTQETQYF.

The V gene is TRBV10-3, the J gene TRBJ1-3; weak D call: TRBD1 (6 bases). CDR1 is ENHRY, CDR2 SYGVKD, per germline. The V gene lost 0 bases and the J gene lost 0 bases, with 9 bases spanning the gap. The CDR3 covers 16 residues. The CDR3 spells CAISESGQNSGNTIYF. DNA for the CDR3: TGTGCCATCAGTGAGTCTGGACAGAACTCTGGAAACACCATATATTTT.

This clone was seen only a few times. This sequence joins TRBV3-1 (or the pseudogene TRBV3-2) and TRBJ2-2; 13 nucleotides agree with TRBD2. This CDR3 has 17 residues. Per germline, CDR1 LGHDT and CDR2 YNNKEL (reference sequence). J gave up 4 bases and V 4 bases, and 6 bases lay outside the gene matches. The CDR3 sequence is CASSLGLAGDRTGELFF. The DNA for the CDR3 is TGTGCCAGCAGCCTCGGACTAGCGGGAGATCGCACCGGGGAGCTGTTTTTT.

The genes are TRBV5-1 and TRBJ1-1; D is uncertain. From germline, CDR1 is SGHRS and CDR2 YFSETQ. V was trimmed by 0 bases and J by 1 base, leaving 13 bases between them. The CDR3 loop spans 16 amino acids. The CDR3 reads CASSLGSGIWNTEAFF. In DNA, the CDR3 is TGCGCCAGCAGCTTGGGGTCCGGGATTTGGAACACTGAAGCTTTCTTT.